These 21 T cell receptor beta chains originate from one sample sequenced in a study of T cells after somatic rescue of genetic block. Produced via immunoSEQ multiplex PCR; TCRdb's table is partial and in-frame only. The table lists 70,000 to 95,000 clones, approximately 90% of them singletons, with around 1.6% in the top ten. The source material was peripheral blood mononuclear cells (PBMCs). The source is a woman between 18 and 29 years old.

Worth noting for this clone: Compared with germline, one end of the junction differs, possibly owing to a read error. The CDR3 reads CASALVPGLAYEQYF. Here the CDR3 DNA reads TGTGCTAGTGCTTTGGTCCCGGGACTAGCATACGAGCAGTACTTC. The chain links TRBV12-5 to TRBJ2-7, with 9 bases lining up with TRBD2. Germline V gives CDR1 LGHNT, CDR2 FRNRAP. There are 15 residues in the CDR3.

V usage is TRBV7-2 and J usage is TRBJ2-2, with D uncertain. The CDR3 is 14 amino acids. Trimming stripped 6 bases from V and 7 bases from J, with 15 bases between. Germline loops: CDR1 SGHTA, CDR2 FQGNSA. The DNA for the CDR3 is TGTGCCAGCAGTGCCTTGTTTGAGGTCGGGGAGCTGTTTTTT. It encodes CASSALFEVGELFF.

The chain recombines TRBV7-9 with TRBJ1-2, with 7 bases aligning to TRBD1. Losses at the gene ends were 0 bases for V and 4 bases for J; bases not matched to a gene: 2. Germline CDR1 and CDR2: SEHNR and FQNEAQ (reference sequence). The CDR3 is made up of 14 amino acids. DNA for the CDR3: TGTGCCAGCAGCTTAGCGGGACAGCCCTATGGCTACACCTTC. It codes for CASSLAGQPYGYTF. Full variable domain (remainder filled in from reference TRBV7-9 and TRBJ1-2): DTGVSQNPRHKITKRGQNVTFRCDPISEHNRLYWYRQTLGQGPEFLTYFQNEAQLEKSRLLSDRFSAERPKGSFSTLEIQRTEQGDSAMYLCASSLAGQPYGYTFGSGTRLTVV.

J is TRBJ1-2 and V is TRBV5-1; D might be TRBD1 (6 bases). CDR3 length equals 14 residues. The V and J ends lost 0 bases and 0 bases respectively, with 6 bases between them. Germline V gene lookup returns CDR1 SGHRS and CDR2 YFSETQ. CDR3 sequence: CASSLGTANYGYTF. CDR3 sequence (DNA): TGCGCCAGCAGCTTGGGGACAGCTAACTATGGCTACACCTTC. Full variable domain (outside the CDR3, taken from reference TRBV5-1 and TRBJ1-2): KAGVTQTPRYLIKTRGQQVTLSCSPISGHRSVSWYQQTPGQGLQFLFEYFSETQRNKGNFPGRFSGRQFSNSRSEMNVSTLELGDSALYLCASSLGTANYGYTFGSGTRLTVV.

This chain uses TRBV25-1 with TRBJ2-1, with D possibly being TRBD2 (6 bases). The CDR3 totals 15 residues. V lost 1 base to trimming and J lost 8 bases, with 15 bases between them. Germline V gives CDR1 MGHDK, CDR2 SYGVNS. The CDR3 region has the DNA TGTGCCAGCAGTGAATTAGCGGACCCTTTGGATGAGCAGTTCTTC. Encoded protein: CASSELADPLDEQFF.

V and J are TRBV4-2 and TRBJ2-7; 13 bases are a match to TRBD2. Germline CDR1 LGHNA, CDR2 YNFKEQ. V shed 5 bases, J shed 2 bases, and the junction held 3 bases outside the gene matches. The CDR3 length is 15 residues. The CDR3 loop is CASSKGLAGPYEQYF. CDR3 nucleotide sequence: TGTGCCAGCAGCAAGGGACTAGCGGGGCCCTACGAGCAGTACTTC.

The CDR3: CASKTHDRLNTEAFF. CDR3 nucleotide sequence: TGTGCCAGCAAGACTCATGACAGGCTGAACACTGAAGCTTTCTTT. The V and J genes are TRBV28 and TRBJ1-1; D may be TRBD1 (6 bases). The CDR3 spans 15 residues. Germline assignment: CDR1 MDHEN and CDR2 SYDVKM. Trimming stripped 7 bases from V and 0 bases from J, with 15 bases between.

This sequence joins TRBV9 and TRBJ1-1; 11 nucleotides match TRBD1. Per germline, CDR1 SGDLS and CDR2 YYNGEE. This CDR3 comprises 15 residues. V was pared by 3 bases and J by 4 bases, with 5 bases of the junction left unmatched. The CDR3 region is CASSARDRGATEAFF. The CDR3 DNA follows: TGTGCCAGCAGCGCGCGGGACAGGGGGGCCACTGAAGCTTTCTTT.

This chain's CDR3 is CASRPGTGRYGYTF. The CDR3 nucleotides are TGTGCCAGCAGACCCGGGACAGGGCGATATGGCTACACCTTC. The chain recombines TRBV27 with TRBJ1-2, with 9 bases lining up with TRBD1. V trimming: 6 bases; J trimming: 5 bases; junction bases outside the gene matches: 7. Germline CDR1 MNHEY, CDR2 SMNVEV (reference sequence). The length of the CDR3 is 14 residues.

This chain links TRBV28 with TRBJ1-2; D is uncertain. Germline values: CDR1 MDHEN, CDR2 SYDVKM. The CDR3 contains 13 residues. Deletions cut 2 bases from V and 4 bases from J, with 8 bases between. The CDR3: CASSLPASYGYTF. The CDR3 nucleotides are TGTGCCAGCAGTTTACCAGCCTCCTATGGCTACACCTTC.

The CDR3 nucleotides are TGTGCCAGTAGTATAGATAGTTTGTACAGATCTAGCAATCAGCCCCAGCATTTT. It specifies CASSIDSLYRSSNQPQHF. V and J are TRBV19 and TRBJ1-5, with D unresolved. V gave up 0 bases and J gave up 0 bases, with 15 bases separating them. This CDR3 has 18 amino acids. The germline V gene has CDR1 LNHDA and CDR2 SQIVND (reference sequence).

The genes are TRBV19 and TRBJ2-7; D is uncertain. The CDR3 spans 13 residues. Trimming pared 5 bases from V and 3 bases from J, leaving 11 bases between. Germline V lookup: CDR1 LNHDA, CDR2 SQIVND (reference sequence). CDR3 protein: CASSPAGVYEQYF. The CDR3 DNA reads TGTGCCAGTAGTCCTGCCGGTGTCTACGAGCAGTACTTC. Drawing the rest from reference TRBV19 and TRBJ2-7, the complete variable domain is DGGITQSPKYLFRKEGQNVTLSCEQNLNHDAMYWYRQDPGQGLRLIYYSQIVNDFQKGDIAEGYSVSREKKESFPLTVTSAQKNPTAFYLCASSPAGVYEQYFGPGTRLTVT.

The J gene is TRBJ1-5, the V gene TRBV7-9; D is unclear. Germline V gene sequence: CDR1 SEHNR, CDR2 FQNEAQ (reference sequence). CDR3 length equals 14 residues. Trimming removed 3 bases at V and 7 bases at J, with 13 bases between. The CDR3 reads CASSFGSGGQPQHF. CDR3 sequence (DNA): TGTGCCAGCAGCTTCGGTTCAGGAGGACAGCCCCAGCATTTT. The full variable domain, its missing parts supplied by reference TRBV7-9 and TRBJ1-5, is DTGVSQNPRHKITKRGQNVTFRCDPISEHNRLYWYRQTLGQGPEFLTYFQNEAQLEKSRLLSDRFSAERPKGSFSTLEIQRTEQGDSAMYLCASSFGSGGQPQHFGDGTRLSIL.

V gene TRBV29-1 combines with J gene TRBJ1-1; D is unresolved. This CDR3 region has 16 residues. V lost 4 bases to trimming and J lost 3 bases, with 21 bases between them. The germline gives CDR1 SQVTM, CDR2 ANQGSEA. This chain's CDR3 is CSVAPDGIHFDTEAFF. The CDR3, as DNA: TGCAGCGTTGCACCAGACGGGATTCATTTTGACACTGAAGCTTTCTTT. Full variable domain (remainder filled in from reference TRBV29-1 and TRBJ1-1): SAVISQKPSRDICQRGTSLTIQCQVDSQVTMMFWYRQQPGQSLTLIATANQGSEATYESGFVIDKFPISRPNLTFSTLTVSNMSPEDSSIYLCSVAPDGIHFDTEAFFGQGTRLTVV.

This clone showed up just once. This chain links TRBV4-2 with TRBJ2-4; TRBD2 aligns across 7 bases. Trimming cost V 0 bases and J 5 bases; bases outside gene matches: 7. The length of the CDR3 is 16 residues. CDR1 LGHNA and CDR2 YNFKEQ come from the germline V gene. CDR3 residues: CASSQDLAGRQNIQYF. CDR3 sequence (DNA): TGTGCCAGCAGCCAAGATTTAGCGGGCCGGCAAAACATTCAGTACTTC.

This rearrangement joins TRBV5-3 to TRBJ2-1; D is possibly TRBD1 (5 bases). TRBV5-3 is an ORF for which the function is uncertain. This CDR3 has 16 amino acids. V was cut by 2 bases and J by 0 bases, with 12 bases left in between. The CDR3 nucleotides read TGTGCCAGAAGCTTAACAGGAACACGCTCCTACAATGAGCAGTTCTTC. Translation gives CARSLTGTRSYNEQFF.

This clone was recorded only once. This rearrangement joins TRBV21-1 to TRBJ1-1. TRBV21-1 is classified as a pseudogene. CDR3 size: 13 residues. The CDR3 region is CASVGVGEHPAFF. In nucleotides, the CDR3 is TGTGCCAGCGTGGGGGTAGGAGAACACCCAGCTTTCTTT.

This CDR3 reads CASSVQALSFYEQYF. CDR3 sequence (DNA): TGTGCCAGCAGCGTACAGGCTTTGTCCTTCTACGAGCAGTACTTC. This chain connects TRBV9 to TRBJ2-7; unclear D gene. The CDR3 is 15 amino acids. Germline V gives CDR1 SGDLS, CDR2 YYNGEE. The ends were cut back, 1 base at V and 3 bases at J, with 14 bases in the middle.

The V gene is TRBV11-2, the J gene TRBJ1-2; 7 nucleotides align to TRBD1. The CDR3 extends over 16 amino acids. V was clipped by 5 bases and J by 4 bases; unmatched bases: 13. The germline V gene has CDR1 SGHAT and CDR2 FQNNGV. The CDR3 DNA is TGTGCCAGCAGCCGTGTGGGGGGACAGCTTGGCTATGGCTACACCTTC. Translating gives CASSRVGGQLGYGYTF. The whole variable domain, remainder taken from reference TRBV11-2 and TRBJ1-2, is EAGVAQSPRYKIIEKRQSVAFWCNPISGHATLYWYQQILGQGPKLLIQFQNNGVVDDSQLPKDRFSAERLKGVDSTLKIQPAKLEDSAVYLCASSRVGGQLGYGYTFGSGTRLTVV.

This clone has only a few counts. V and J are TRBV4-1 and TRBJ2-2; tentative D call: TRBD2 (5 bases). The CDR3 sequence is 15 residues long. Germline values: CDR1 MGHRA, CDR2 YSYEKL. Trimming removed 2 bases from V and 4 bases from J, with 11 bases in between. In nucleotides, the CDR3 is TGCGCCAGCAGCCAAAGGTCTAGCAGCACCGGGGAGCTGTTTTTT. Protein sequence: CASSQRSSSTGELFF.

This clone was found once. V and J are TRBV4-3 and TRBJ1-1; D gene unclear. The length of the CDR3 is 15 residues. Trimming pared 0 bases from V and 4 bases from J, leaving 12 bases between. Germline CDR1 is LGHNA and CDR2 is YSLEER. In DNA, the CDR3 is TGCGCCAGCAGCCAAGATCCGGGGTTGGGCACTGAAGCTTTCTTT. Residues: CASSQDPGLGTEAFF.